These 8 T cell receptor beta chains came from one sample sequenced in a study of cytomegalovirus exposure and HLA in healthy donors. The table came from immunoSEQ multiplex PCR; TCRdb's copy has only in-frame clones and leaves some out. The table shows 250,000 to 350,000 clones, with around 90% occurring only once. The sample was PBMCs. These receptor sequences come from a woman aged 25 to 45 in good health and CMV-seropositive.

This chain links TRBV30 with TRBJ1-4; possibly TRBD1 for D (6 bases). V dropped 2 bases and J dropped 7 bases, with 17 bases sitting between them. This CDR3 has 15 residues. Germline V CDR1 and CDR2: GTSNPN, SVGIG (reference sequence). For the CDR3, the DNA is TGTGCCTGGAGTTACCAAGGGGGTTGGAGTGAAAAACTGTTTTTT. As protein: CAWSYQGGWSEKLFF.

The chain has TRBV7-6 and TRBJ2-2; the D gene is possibly TRBD1 (6 bases). With 1 base removed from V and 8 bases from J, the gap between germline ends came to 20 bases. Germline V lookup: CDR1 SGHVS, CDR2 FNYEAQ. The CDR3 loop spans 17 amino acids. The CDR3 DNA sequence: TGTGCCAGCAGCTTAGTTGGAACAGGGAGAGTTTTTGGGGAGCTGTTTTTT. Translating gives CASSLVGTGRVFGELFF.

The genes are TRBV27 and TRBJ2-1; D remains ambiguous. Looked up from germline, CDR1 is MNHEY and CDR2 is SMNVEV (reference sequence). Deletions cut 2 bases from V and 7 bases from J, with 18 bases between. CDR3 length: 16 amino acids. The CDR3 region has the DNA TGTGCCAGCAGTTTAAGGATGGTGGCCCAGGAGAATGAGCAGTTCTTC. Residues: CASSLRMVAQENEQFF.

The V call is TRBV27, the J call TRBJ2-2; the match to TRBD1 covers 11 bases. Looked up from germline, CDR1 is MNHEY and CDR2 is SMNVEV (reference sequence). J was trimmed by 7 bases and V by 4 bases; bases with no gene match: 5. This CDR3 is built from 15 residues. Written as DNA, the CDR3 is TGTGCCAGCAGTTCCCGGACAGGGGGCGTCGGGGAGCTGTTTTTT. It encodes CASSSRTGGVGELFF.

V gene TRBV6-1 combines with J gene TRBJ2-1, with TRBD1 matching 7 bases. Germline values: CDR1 MNHNS, CDR2 SASEGT. The CDR3 has 14 residues. J lost 6 bases, V lost 7 bases, and 9 bases had no gene match. The CDR3 DNA reads as TGTGCCAGCACCCTGACAGGGTTTGTCAATGAGCAGTTCTTC. Its translation is CASTLTGFVNEQFF.

This chain links TRBV16 with TRBJ1-5, with D unresolved. CDR1 is KGHSY and CDR2 is FQNENV in the germline V gene. The CDR3 extends over 14 amino acids. V lost 0 bases to trimming and J lost 4 bases, with 7 bases between them. In nucleotides, the CDR3 is TGTGCCAGCAGCCAATCGGGCAGGAATCAGCCCCAGCATTTT. Translating gives CASSQSGRNQPQHF.

The chain carries TRBV4-1 and TRBJ2-7; D unresolved. Trimming took off 2 bases at V and 1 base at J, with 15 bases between the two ends. Germline values: CDR1 MGHRA, CDR2 YSYEKL. This CDR3 spans 16 amino acids. The CDR3 here is CASSQRNVGMSYEQYF. CDR3 in DNA: TGCGCCAGCAGCCAACGGAATGTGGGGATGTCCTACGAGCAGTACTTC.

V is TRBV5-1 and J is TRBJ2-7; D is unresolved. The V end was cut by 1 base, the J end by 3 bases, with 14 bases between. Looked up from germline, CDR1 is SGHRS and CDR2 is YFSETQ. CDR3 size: 15 residues. CDR3 coding DNA: TGCGCCAGCAGCTTGTCATGGCGGTCCGACTACGAGCAGTACTTC. This encodes CASSLSWRSDYEQYF.